Below are 6 T cell receptor beta chains sequenced from a single sample in a study of cytomegalovirus exposure and HLA in healthy donors. Use of 60 Vbeta and 13 Jbeta primers characterized the PCR. Profiled with immunoSEQ multiplex PCR; TCRdb holds only in-frame clones, not every one. The sample carries under 200,000 clones, roughly 78% recorded once. Sequencing was performed on PBMCs. The receptor set was obtained from a woman between 40 and 50 years old in good health and CMV-seronegative.

The chain employs TRBV6-1 and TRBJ2-1; 11 bases fit TRBD2. V shed 6 bases and J 7 bases; nucleotides not matched to a gene: 5. Germline CDR1 MNHNS, CDR2 SASEGT. This CDR3 has 14 residues. CDR3 in DNA: TGTGCCAGCAGAACTAGCGGGAGTGGTAATGAGCAGTTCTTC. Its protein is CASRTSGSGNEQFF.

This clone was found once. This sequence joins TRBV19 and TRBJ2-1; 11 bases line up with TRBD2. The CDR3 length is 15 residues. Trimming at V came to 6 bases and at J to 7 bases, leaving 8 bases not matched to a gene. Germline V gene lookup returns CDR1 LNHDA and CDR2 SQIVND (reference sequence). CDR3 sequence (DNA): TGTGCCAGTAGCGTAGCGGGGGGGCTACGAAATGAGCAGTTCTTC. Its protein product is CASSVAGGLRNEQFF. The whole variable domain, remainder taken from reference TRBV19 and TRBJ2-1, is DGGITQSPKYLFRKEGQNVTLSCEQNLNHDAMYWYRQDPGQGLRLIYYSQIVNDFQKGDIAEGYSVSREKKESFPLTVTSAQKNPTAFYLCASSVAGGLRNEQFFGPGTRLTVL.

This clone was picked up a small number of times. The genes are TRBV7-9 and TRBJ1-2; D uncertain. CDR1 is SEHNR and CDR2 is FQNEAQ in the germline V gene (reference sequence). The germline V and J ends were trimmed by 1 base and 2 bases, with 8 bases remaining between them. This CDR3 comprises 14 residues. In nucleotides, the CDR3 is TGTGCCAGCAGCTTAGGGCTGGGCAACTATGGCTACACCTTC. Encoded protein: CASSLGLGNYGYTF. The variable domain in full, completed from reference TRBV7-9 and TRBJ1-2, reads DTGVSQNPRHKITKRGQNVTFRCDPISEHNRLYWYRQTLGQGPEFLTYFQNEAQLEKSRLLSDRFSAERPKGSFSTLEIQRTEQGDSAMYLCASSLGLGNYGYTFGSGTRLTVV.

The V call is TRBV5-5, the J call TRBJ2-1, with TRBD1 matching over 12 bases. Germline V lookup: CDR1 SGHKS, CDR2 YYEKEE (reference sequence). V lost 3 bases to trimming and J lost 9 bases; unmatched junction nucleotides: 4. The CDR3 spans 14 residues. The chain's CDR3 is CASSWGQGAFEQFF. The CDR3 nucleotides read TGTGCCAGCAGCTGGGGACAGGGGGCGTTTGAGCAGTTCTTC. Complete variable domain (other parts from reference TRBV5-5 and TRBJ2-1): DAGVTQSPTHLIKTRGQQVTLRCSPISGHKSVSWYQQVLGQGPQFIFQYYEKEERGRGNFPDRFSARQFPNYSSELNVNALLLGDSALYLCASSWGQGAFEQFFGPGTRLTVL.

The chain recombines TRBV11-2 with TRBJ1-6; a weak D match, TRBD1 (5 bases). This CDR3 spans 14 amino acids. V was clipped by 5 bases and J by 9 bases, with 14 bases between them. Germline assignment: CDR1 SGHAT and CDR2 FQNNGV. CDR3 region: CASSPGGLISPLHF. DNA of the CDR3: TGTGCCAGCAGCCCCGGGGGGTTGATTTCACCCCTCCACTTT.

This clone has a single count. The CDR3 reads CASSVESDSTTDTQYF. CDR3 sequence (DNA): TGTGCCAGCAGCGTAGAATCAGACAGTACCACAGATACGCAGTATTTT. The chain employs TRBV9 and TRBJ2-3, with D possibly being TRBD1 (5 bases). CDR1 SGDLS and CDR2 YYNGEE come from the germline V gene. The CDR3 totals 16 residues. V was clipped by 0 bases and J by 2 bases, with 13 bases between them.